The 24 T cell receptor beta chains below come from one sample, sequenced in a study of Ad26.COV2.S vaccination and SARS-CoV-2 variants. TCRdb keeps only in-frame clones here, not all; method: immunoSEQ multiplex PCR. The repertoire holds more than 300,000 clones, with around four fifths as singletons. Treatment: around 19 received Ad26.COV2.S at low or high dose, single or two shots; roughly five received placebo; per-sample allocation not given. Day 63 following the first vaccine or placebo injection was when the samples were taken. The sequencing here drew on peripheral blood, taken in a trial of Ad26.COV2.S vaccine versus placebo. These receptors originate from a person aged 18-65 years who received the Ad26.COV2.S COVID-19 vaccine or a placebo.

This clone was seen a single time. The genes are TRBV3-1 (or the pseudogene TRBV3-2) and TRBJ1-4; D not certain. Germline V gives CDR1 LGHDT, CDR2 YNNKEL (reference sequence). The CDR3 runs 16 residues. Trimming removed 5 bases from V and 2 bases from J, with 15 bases in between. CDR3 DNA sequence: TGTGCCAGCAGCGACCGCATTACGGCTACTAATGAAAAACTGTTTTTT. It translates to CASSDRITATNEKLFF.

The rearrangement links TRBV5-1 to TRBJ1-1; TRBD1 aligns across 7 bases. The CDR3 has 17 residues. Unmatched junction bases numbered 8, after V lost 0 bases and J lost 0 bases. Looked up from germline, CDR1 is SGHRS and CDR2 is YFSETQ. The CDR3 DNA reads TGCGCCAGCAGCTTGGCCCTTGGAGGGGGCATGAACACTGAAGCTTTCTTT. Translated: CASSLALGGGMNTEAFF.

This clone has only a few counts. The chain links TRBV27 to TRBJ2-3; 9 bases fit TRBD2. The CDR3 length is 15 residues. CDR1 and CDR2 from the germline V gene are MNHEY and SMNVEV (reference sequence). The ends lost 4 bases at V and 1 base at J; junction bases unmatched: 3. The DNA for the CDR3 is TGTGCCAGCAGTTATAGCGGGGGCCGCACAGATACGCAGTATTTT. This sequence encodes CASSYSGGRTDTQYF.

The chain links TRBV7-3 to TRBJ2-3, with 11 bases that match TRBD2. The CDR3 extends over 19 amino acids. After removal of 1 base from V and 1 base from J, the junction contained 10 bases not matched to a gene. Germline V gives CDR1 SGHTA, CDR2 FQGTGA. The CDR3 DNA sequence: TGTGCCAGCAGCTTAAAGTATAGCGGGGGGGCCTTGGGCACAGATACGCAGTATTTT. Its protein product is CASSLKYSGGALGTDTQYF.

This clone was seen only once. The V call is TRBV7-6, the J call TRBJ1-4, with D possibly being TRBD1 (5 bases). Germline CDR1 and CDR2: SGHVS and FNYEAQ. The CDR3 covers 15 residues. V lost 0 bases and J lost 2, with 7 bases in between. DNA for the CDR3: TGTGCCAGCAGCTTAGCCCAGGGCACTAATGAAAAACTGTTTTTT. It specifies CASSLAQGTNEKLFF.

This clone has just one count. The V and J genes are TRBV18 and TRBJ2-5; 8 nucleotides align to TRBD2. V gave up 0 bases and J gave up 7 bases; unmatched junction bases: 4. CDR1 and CDR2 (germline): KGHSH, LQKENI. This CDR3 has 14 amino acids. The CDR3 region has the DNA TGTGCCAGCTCACCACCGACTAGCGCTGGGACCCAGTACTTC. Its translation: CASSPPTSAGTQYF.

V and J are TRBV20-1 and TRBJ1-1; D ambiguous. The CDR3 contains 11 residues. V was shortened by 6 bases and J by 5 bases, with 10 bases between the two germline ends. Germline CDR1 is DFQATT and CDR2 is SNEGSKA (reference sequence). The DNA of the CDR3 is TGCAGTGCCCCAACGGGAACTGAAGCTTTCTTT. It encodes CSAPTGTEAFF.

This clone occurred once. This chain uses TRBV6-5 with TRBJ1-5, with a tentative D call TRBD1 (5 bases). Germline CDR1 MNHEY, CDR2 SVGAGI. This CDR3 is 16 amino acids long. V lost 4 bases and J 5 bases, leaving 18 bases between the germline ends. The chain's CDR3 is CASSSTGAGTHQPQHF. As DNA, the CDR3 is TGTGCCAGCAGTTCGACGGGCGCGGGGACCCATCAGCCCCAGCATTTT.

About this clone: One end of the junction varies from germline; a read error may be responsible. V and J are TRBV11-2 and TRBJ2-7; 7 nucleotides agree with TRBD1. The germline gives CDR1 SGHAT, CDR2 FQNNGV. This CDR3 comprises 11 residues. This chain's CDR3 is CASSFRQGFFF. The CDR3 DNA sequence: TGTGCCAGCAGCTTCCGACAGGGCTTCTTCTTC. Full variable domain (rest looked up from reference TRBV11-2 and TRBJ2-7): EAGVAQSPRYKIIEKRQSVAFWCNPISGHATLYWYQQILGQGPKLLIQFQNNGVVDDSQLPKDRFSAERLKGVDSTLKIQPAKLEDSAVYLCASSFRQGFFFGPGTRLTVT.

This clone showed up just a few times. The J gene is TRBJ2-7, the V gene TRBV29-1; no clear D. There are 14 residues in the CDR3. The germline gives CDR1 SQVTM, CDR2 ANQGSEA. Trimming took 7 bases from V and 2 from J, leaving 18 bases between them. The CDR3 coding sequence is TGCAGCGCCCAGGACGGCCAGTACCCCTACGAGCAGTACTTC. The encoded protein is CSAQDGQYPYEQYF.

The gene calls are TRBV10-1 and TRBJ2-5; D is unresolved. CDR3 length: 13 amino acids. V was trimmed by 8 bases and J by 5 bases, leaving 15 bases between them. The germline gives CDR1 WNHNN, CDR2 SYGVQD (reference sequence). The CDR3 DNA reads TGCGCCAGCTCACGGGCGTTTCGCGAGACCCAGTACTTC. Residues: CASSRAFRETQYF.

The V and J genes are TRBV19 and TRBJ1-5, with TRBD1 matching 8 bases. Per the germline V gene, CDR1 is LNHDA and CDR2 is SQIVND (reference sequence). V shed 9 bases and J 5 bases; nucleotides not matched to a gene: 12. The CDR3 covers 15 residues. CDR3 bases: TGTGCCAGCCGCAGGGGGCAATCCGTGGATCAGCCCCAGCATTTT. Translating gives CASRRGQSVDQPQHF.

CDR3 coding DNA: TGTGCCACCAGCAGAGATCACGCAGGCCCAGACTATGGCTACACCTTC. It is translated as CATSRDHAGPDYGYTF. The rearrangement joins TRBV15 to TRBJ1-2; D is uncertain. CDR3 length: 16 amino acids. The germline CDR1 and CDR2 sequences are LNHNV and YYDKDF (reference sequence). The ends were cut back, 0 bases at V and 3 bases at J, with 14 bases in the middle.

The chain carries TRBV7-3 and TRBJ2-3, with 10 bases aligning to TRBD1. Germline V gene data show CDR1 as SGHTA and CDR2 as FQGTGA. J was trimmed by 3 bases and V by 5 bases; bases with no gene match: 14. This CDR3 is 18 amino acids long. CDR3 in amino acids: CASSQLPVGTGATDTQYF. Here the CDR3 DNA reads TGTGCCAGCAGCCAGCTCCCGGTGGGGACAGGGGCGACAGATACGCAGTATTTT.

The CDR3 region is CASSLEGRLDSPLHF. The CDR3 nucleotides read TGCGCCAGCAGCTTGGAAGGCAGGCTGGATTCACCCCTCCACTTT. V gene TRBV5-1 combines with J gene TRBJ1-6; the D is unclear. The CDR3 covers 15 residues. Germline V gene data show CDR1 as SGHRS and CDR2 as YFSETQ. With 0 bases removed from V and 8 bases from J, the gap between germline ends came to 12 bases.

This chain links TRBV6-6 with TRBJ1-6; the D gene is possibly TRBD1 (5 bases). Trimming took 6 bases from V and 0 from J, leaving 24 bases between them. CDR1 and CDR2 (germline): MNHNY, SVGAGI (reference sequence). The CDR3 runs to 20 residues. CDR3: CASSLAGLSGDSSYNSPLHF. The DNA for the CDR3 is TGTGCCAGCAGCCTAGCGGGCCTCTCCGGGGACTCCTCCTATAATTCACCCCTCCACTTT.

The rearrangement links TRBV5-1 to TRBJ2-7; D is perhaps TRBD1 (5 bases). In germline, CDR1 is SGHRS, CDR2 YFSETQ. The CDR3 spans 13 residues. V lost 2 bases to trimming and J lost 6 bases, with 12 bases between them. This CDR3 reads CASSFDQGAEQYF. In DNA, the CDR3 is TGCGCCAGCAGCTTTGATCAGGGTGCCGAGCAGTACTTC.

The rearrangement links TRBV7-6 to TRBJ2-1, with TRBD2 matching 12 bases. Per germline, CDR1 SGHVS and CDR2 FNYEAQ. The CDR3 contains 18 residues. V trimming: 3 bases; J trimming: 6 bases; junction bases outside the gene matches: 12. The CDR3 coding sequence is TGTGCCAGCAGCTTTTATCCCGAACTAGCGGGGGGCGTCAATGAGCAGTTCTTC. Encoded protein: CASSFYPELAGGVNEQFF.

The V call is TRBV11-2, the J call TRBJ1-6; no definite D call. This CDR3 is built from 14 residues. Germline V lookup: CDR1 SGHAT, CDR2 FQNNGV. V gave up 3 bases and J gave up 7 bases, with 10 bases separating them. CDR3 coding DNA: TGTGCCAGCAGCTTTAGACTCTCGAATTCACCCCTCCACTTT. Amino acids: CASSFRLSNSPLHF.

The rearrangement links TRBV11-1 to TRBJ2-7; D not certain. CDR3 size: 11 residues. The V end lost 5 bases, the J end lost 3 bases, and 5 bases lay between the germline ends. From germline, CDR1 is SGHAT and CDR2 FQDESV (reference sequence). The CDR3 nucleotides are TGTGCCAGCAGCAAATACTACGAGCAGTACTTC. Its translation: CASSKYYEQYF.

This rearrangement joins TRBV9 to TRBJ2-3, with TRBD2 identical over 11 bases. CDR1 and CDR2 from the germline V gene are SGDLS and YYNGEE. V lost 3 bases to trimming and J lost 2 bases; unmatched junction nucleotides: 5. The CDR3 spans 16 residues. In nucleotides, the CDR3 is TGTGCCAGCAGCGAGGTTAGCGGGGGGGCCACAGATACGCAGTATTTT. Its translation: CASSEVSGGATDTQYF.

This clone turned up a few times. The chain joins TRBV11-2 to TRBJ1-5; D remains ambiguous. The length of the CDR3 is 15 residues. Between the trimmed V and J ends, which lost 0 bases and 1 base, there was a span of 7 bases. Germline V gene data show CDR1 as SGHAT and CDR2 as FQNNGV. The CDR3: CASSLDFNSNQPQHF. The CDR3 coding sequence is TGTGCCAGCAGCTTAGATTTCAACAGCAATCAGCCCCAGCATTTT.

This chain connects TRBV19 to TRBJ1-2, with TRBD1 matching 7 bases. Germline trimming cut 6 bases from V and 4 bases from J; bases unmatched to any gene: 8. The CDR3 is made up of 14 amino acids. Per germline, CDR1 LNHDA and CDR2 SQIVND (reference sequence). The CDR3 DNA reads TGTGCCAGTAGCCTCTCACAGGGGCTCTATGGCTACACCTTC. Translated, it gives CASSLSQGLYGYTF.

This sequence joins TRBV19 and TRBJ2-6, with D unresolved. CDR1 is LNHDA, CDR2 SQIVND, per germline (reference sequence). V dropped 4 bases and J dropped 0 bases, with 1 base sitting between them. The CDR3 spans 13 residues. This CDR3 is CASSTSGANVLTF. For the CDR3, the DNA is TGTGCCAGTAGTACCTCTGGGGCCAACGTCCTGACTTTC.